One and the same sample provided the 28 T cell receptor beta chains below, sequenced in a study of T cell responses to AZD1222 COVID-19 vaccine. Sequencing was performed with immunoSEQ multiplex PCR; in TCRdb, only in-frame clones are kept and a portion is missing. Found here are more than 85,000 clones, around nine tenths of them singletons; the top ten hold approximately 3%. The sequencing used peripheral blood, collected on day 0 of AZD1222 vaccination. Receptor source: an adult in good health.

V gene TRBV27 combines with J gene TRBJ1-5, with D perhaps TRBD1 (5 bases). Germline-derived CDR1 and CDR2 are MNHEY and SMNVEV (reference sequence). The CDR3 length is 15 residues. V was shortened by 2 bases and J by 6 bases, with 14 bases between the two germline ends. Written as DNA, the CDR3 is TGTGCCAGCAGTTTAGGGTCCGCGAGGGGTCAGCCCCAGCATTTT. It specifies CASSLGSARGQPQHF.

J is TRBJ2-7 and V is TRBV5-8, with unresolved D. The CDR3 spans 13 residues. Germline V lookup: CDR1 SGHTS, CDR2 YDEGEE. Trimming took 3 bases from V and 2 from J, leaving 9 bases between them. In DNA, the CDR3 is TGTGCCAGCAGCTCCGGCGTCGCCTACGAGCAGTACTTC. It codes for CASSSGVAYEQYF.

V gene TRBV5-4 combines with J gene TRBJ2-5, with 8 bases aligning to TRBD2. In germline, CDR1 is SGHNT, CDR2 YYREEE (reference sequence). V shed 5 bases and J 2 bases; nucleotides not matched to a gene: 5. The CDR3 runs to 14 residues. The CDR3 coding sequence is TGTGCCAGCAGGTCTACTAGCGGTCAAGAGACCCAGTACTTC. Translation: CASRSTSGQETQYF.

This clone was detected a few times. V gene TRBV4-2 combines with J gene TRBJ2-1; 11 bases are a match to TRBD1. Germline values: CDR1 LGHNA, CDR2 YNFKEQ. V was clipped by 0 bases and J by 3 bases; unmatched bases: 1. This CDR3 comprises 16 residues. CDR3: CASSQDGTGGYNEQFF. As DNA, the CDR3 is TGTGCCAGCAGCCAAGATGGGACAGGGGGCTACAATGAGCAGTTCTTC.

Concerning this clone: The same CDR3 also results from other DNA sequences found in this sample. J is TRBJ2-3 and V is TRBV18; 14 bases line up with TRBD2. The germline gives CDR1 KGHSH, CDR2 LQKENI. V gave up 3 bases and J gave up 4 bases; unmatched junction bases: 3. CDR3 size: 16 residues. CDR3: CASSPPGLAGADTQYF. The DNA of the CDR3 is TGTGCCAGCTCACCCCCGGGACTAGCGGGGGCAGATACGCAGTATTTT. Variable domain in full (rest from reference TRBV18 and TRBJ2-3): NAGVMQNPRHLVRRRGQEARLRCSPMKGHSHVYWYRQLPEEGLKFMVYLQKENIIDESGMPKERFSAEFPKEGPSILRIQQVVRGDSAAYFCASSPPGLAGADTQYFGPGTRLTVL.

The chain has TRBV9 and TRBJ2-1; 12 nucleotides match TRBD1. With 4 bases clipped from V and 5 bases from J, the junction kept 4 bases outside the gene matches. CDR3 length equals 15 residues. Germline CDR1 and CDR2: SGDLS and YYNGEE. CDR3 bases: TGTGCCAGCAGCTGGGGACAGGGGGCTAACAATGAGCAGTTCTTC. Translating it yields CASSWGQGANNEQFF.

The gene calls are TRBV28 and TRBJ1-1; maybe TRBD1 (5 bases). V was clipped by 5 bases and J by 10 bases, with 32 bases between them. There are 18 residues in the CDR3. The V gene's germline CDR1 is MDHEN and CDR2 SYDVKM. This CDR3 reads CASSPPSGVFGKKQGAFF. The DNA for the CDR3 is TGTGCCAGCAGTCCCCCTTCGGGGGTTTTCGGGAAGAAACAAGGAGCTTTCTTT. Drawing the rest from reference TRBV28 and TRBJ1-1, the complete variable domain is DVKVTQSSRYLVKRTGEKVFLECVQDMDHENMFWYRQDPGLGLRLIYFSYDVKMKEKGDIPEGYSVSREKKERFSLILESASTNQTSMYLCASSPPSGVFGKKQGAFFGQGTRLTVV.

This clone has only one observation. The chain is built from TRBV29-1 and TRBJ2-1; 16 nucleotides line up with TRBD2. V gave up 7 bases and J gave up 9 bases; unmatched junction bases: 3. Germline V gene lookup returns CDR1 SQVTM and CDR2 ANQGSEA. The CDR3 contains 13 residues. The CDR3 loop is CSGGTSGRAEQFF. In DNA, the CDR3 is TGCAGCGGGGGGACTAGCGGGAGGGCTGAGCAGTTCTTC.

This rearrangement joins TRBV9 to TRBJ2-1, with 11 positions matching TRBD2. Germline lookup yields CDR1 SGDLS and CDR2 YYNGEE. V shed 2 bases, J shed 2 bases, and the junction held 3 bases outside the gene matches. The CDR3 has 16 amino acids. This chain's CDR3 is CASSVGSGRAYNEQFF. The CDR3 nucleotides are TGTGCCAGCAGCGTGGGTAGCGGGAGGGCCTACAATGAGCAGTTCTTC. Looking up the rest from reference TRBV9 and TRBJ2-1 gives the full variable domain: DSGVTQTPKHLITATGQRVTLRCSPRSGDLSVYWYQQSLDQGLQFLIQYYNGEERAKGNILERFSAQQFPDLHSELNLSSLELGDSALYFCASSVGSGRAYNEQFFGPGTRLTVL.

V and J are TRBV7-2 and TRBJ1-6, with D maybe TRBD1 (6 bases). Germline lookup yields CDR1 SGHTA and CDR2 FQGNSA. V lost 1 base, J lost 9 bases, and 13 bases lay in between. The CDR3 has 15 amino acids. The CDR3 nucleotides are TGTGCCAGCAGCTTAGACAGGGCGTCGGCTTCACCCCTCCACTTT. Protein: CASSLDRASASPLHF.

V and J are TRBV5-1 and TRBJ2-1; TRBD1 matches 8 bases. The V gene end was trimmed by 0 bases and the J gene end by 4 bases; junction bases not matched to a gene: 3. In germline, CDR1 is SGHRS, CDR2 YFSETQ. The CDR3 loop spans 15 amino acids. CDR3 sequence reads: CASSLGDRGYNEQFF. As DNA, the CDR3 is TGCGCCAGCAGCTTGGGAGACAGGGGTTACAATGAGCAGTTCTTC.

The chain joins TRBV10-3 to TRBJ1-2; 10 bases line up with TRBD1. The CDR3 covers 19 residues. Germline V gives CDR1 ENHRY, CDR2 SYGVKD. J was trimmed by 7 bases and V by 0 bases; bases with no gene match: 17. The CDR3 DNA follows: TGTGCCATCAGTGAGTCTGCAGTGACAGGGGGCGAAGACCGATCTGGCTACACCTTC. It yields the protein CAISESAVTGGEDRSGYTF.

A remark on this clone: Other DNA sequences from this sample encode an identical CDR3 as well. The gene calls are TRBV28 and TRBJ1-2; D remains ambiguous. Germline V lookup: CDR1 MDHEN, CDR2 SYDVKM. This CDR3 is built from 13 residues. Trimming stripped 3 bases from V and 2 bases from J, with 7 bases between. Here the CDR3 DNA reads TGTGCCAGCAGTTTGGACGGAAACTATGGCTACACCTTC. The encoded protein is CASSLDGNYGYTF.

The rearrangement joins TRBV7-2 to TRBJ2-1, with D perhaps given as TRBD1 or TRBD2 (7 bases each). The germline V and J ends were trimmed by 1 base and 6 bases, with 16 bases remaining between them. The CDR3 has 16 residues. Looked up from germline, CDR1 is SGHTA and CDR2 is FQGNSA. DNA of the CDR3: TGTGCCAGCAGCTTAGATCCAGGGGGGGCGCTCAATGAGCAGTTCTTC. Its translation: CASSLDPGGALNEQFF.

This clone was seen a handful of times. CDR3 coding DNA: TGTGCCAGCGGAGATGAGACCCAGTACTTC. It is translated as CASGDETQYF. V is TRBV2 and J is TRBJ2-5; no reliable D call. The V end lost 8 bases, the J end lost 5 bases, and 6 bases lay between the germline ends. Per the germline V gene, CDR1 is SNHLY and CDR2 is FYNNEI. This CDR3 comprises 10 residues.

The chain links TRBV3-1 (or the pseudogene TRBV3-2) to TRBJ1-5; no reliable D call. Trimming shortened V by 0 bases and J by 5 bases, and 11 bases separated the two germline ends. This CDR3 is 15 amino acids long. CDR1 and CDR2 from the germline V gene are LGHDT and YNNKEL (reference sequence). CDR3 in DNA: TGTGCCAGCAGCCAAGATTCGGCAGATTATCAGCCCCAGCATTTT. It is translated as CASSQDSADYQPQHF.

In its sample, this clone was seen a few times. This rearrangement joins TRBV7-2 to TRBJ1-2; 10 bases are a match to TRBD1. This CDR3 contains 16 residues. Germline V CDR1 and CDR2: SGHTA, FQGNSA. Trimming removed 5 bases from V and 4 bases from J; junction bases left unmatched: 10. CDR3 residues: CASSQPRDRGSYGYTF. For the CDR3, the DNA is TGTGCCAGCAGCCAACCCCGGGACAGGGGAAGCTATGGCTACACCTTC. The whole variable domain, remainder taken from reference TRBV7-2 and TRBJ1-2, is GAGVSQSPSNKVTEKGKDVELRCDPISGHTALYWYRQSLGQGLEFLIYFQGNSAPDKSGLPSDRFSAERTGGSVSTLTIQRTQQEDSAVYLCASSQPRDRGSYGYTFGSGTRLTVV.

The chain couples TRBV19 to TRBJ1-1, with D perhaps TRBD1 (6 bases). The germline V and J ends were trimmed by 7 bases and 11 bases, with 20 bases remaining between them. The CDR3 length is 13 residues. CDR1 LNHDA and CDR2 SQIVND come from the germline V gene (reference sequence). The CDR3 DNA reads as TGTGCCAGTATGGGCCCGGGGGGCGCGGGGGCTTTCTTT. Translated: CASMGPGGAGAFF.

The chain employs TRBV7-3 and TRBJ1-1; D gene uncertain. Trimming cost V 3 bases and J 1 base, with 6 bases left between them. The germline V gene has CDR1 SGHTA and CDR2 FQGTGA. This CDR3 contains 13 residues. The DNA of the CDR3 is TGTGCCAGCAGCTTTACCGGGAACACTGAAGCTTTCTTT. This codes for CASSFTGNTEAFF.

V is TRBV6-4 and J is TRBJ1-5; D gene uncertain. The germline gives CDR1 MRHNA, CDR2 SNTAGT. There are 15 residues in the CDR3. The ends were cut back, 5 bases at V and 4 bases at J, with 15 bases in the middle. CDR3 residues: CASSSPKPGNQPQHF. The CDR3 bases are TGTGCCAGCAGTTCCCCTAAACCCGGGAATCAGCCCCAGCATTTT.

The chain joins TRBV2 to TRBJ1-1; D possibly corresponds to TRBD1 (5 bases). The V and J ends lost 3 bases and 1 base respectively, with 12 bases between them. CDR1 is SNHLY, CDR2 FYNNEI, per germline. The CDR3 length is 15 residues. The CDR3 nucleotides are TGTGCCAGCAGTGAGGAGGGGATCCCGAACACTGAAGCTTTCTTT. Translating gives CASSEEGIPNTEAFF.

A few counts support this clone. The chain recombines TRBV7-2 with TRBJ2-1; D may correspond to TRBD1 or TRBD2 (5 bases each). Germline V gene lookup returns CDR1 SGHTA and CDR2 FQGNSA. V gave up 4 bases and J gave up 9 bases, with 16 bases separating them. This CDR3 contains 14 residues. DNA for the CDR3: TGTGCCAGCAGCTCCAGTGGGGGTCCGCTTGAGCAGTTCTTC. It encodes CASSSSGGPLEQFF.

This clone has only one observation. The V call is TRBV7-9, the J call TRBJ2-1, with D possibly matching TRBD2 (5 bases). CDR1 and CDR2 from the germline V gene are SEHNR and FQNEAQ (reference sequence). Trimming took 0 bases from V and 5 from J, leaving 14 bases between them. This CDR3 is built from 16 residues. The CDR3 DNA reads TGTGCCAGCAGCTTAGCGGCGGCTAGCAGCCACAATGAGCAGTTCTTC. This codes for CASSLAAASSHNEQFF.

J is TRBJ2-1 and V is TRBV12-2; TRBD2 was called by the table and not checked on the DNA. TRBV12-2 is a recognized pseudogene. The CDR3 totals 15 residues. CDR3 loop: CASRPPGLGNNEQFF. The CDR3 DNA is TGTGCAAGTCGCCCGCCGGGACTGGGAAACAATGAGCAGTTCTTC.

This chain uses TRBV28 with TRBJ2-4, with a tentative D call TRBD2 (7 bases). Germline V CDR1 and CDR2: MDHEN, SYDVKM. The CDR3 extends over 14 amino acids. V lost 5 bases, J lost 7 bases, and 15 bases lay in between. The CDR3 nucleotides read TGTGCCAGCAGTGGAGGGGGGGGCTGGAACATTCAGTACTTC. Its protein product is CASSGGGGWNIQYF.

The chain joins TRBV14 to TRBJ2-7; TRBD2 might be the D (6 bases). CDR1 is SGHDN, CDR2 FVKESK, per germline. V lost 4 bases and J 2 bases, leaving 12 bases between the germline ends. This CDR3 has 14 amino acids. The CDR3 bases are TGTGCCAGCAGCCCCAGGCGGGGACCCTACGAGCAGTACTTC. This translates into CASSPRRGPYEQYF.

V and J are TRBV24-1 and TRBJ1-1; a possible D gene is TRBD1 (6 bases). There are 15 residues in the CDR3. Trimming took 4 bases from V and 3 from J, leaving 14 bases between them. Germline loops: CDR1 KGHDR, CDR2 SFDVKD. The DNA of the CDR3 is TGTGCCACCAGTGACCCGACTAGGGGGGACACTGAAGCTTTCTTT. This gives the protein CATSDPTRGDTEAFF.

This chain connects TRBV28 to TRBJ1-4, with 7 bases that match TRBD1. Germline lookup yields CDR1 MDHEN and CDR2 SYDVKM. V was pared by 5 bases and J by 6 bases, with 9 bases of the junction left unmatched. There are 15 residues in the CDR3. The CDR3 spells CASSTPGQWDEKLFF. The CDR3 DNA follows: TGTGCCAGCAGTACGCCGGGACAGTGGGATGAAAAACTGTTTTTT. Supplemented by reference TRBV28 and TRBJ1-4, the full variable domain reads DVKVTQSSRYLVKRTGEKVFLECVQDMDHENMFWYRQDPGLGLRLIYFSYDVKMKEKGDIPEGYSVSREKKERFSLILESASTNQTSMYLCASSTPGQWDEKLFFGSGTQLSVL.